These 25 T cell receptor beta chains came from one sample sequenced in a study of cytomegalovirus exposure and HLA in healthy donors. Use of 60 Vbeta and 13 Jbeta primers characterized the PCR. The repertoire was sequenced with immunoSEQ multiplex PCR; TCRdb's copy has only in-frame clones and lacks some. The sample holds 150,000 to 200,000 clones, approximately 78% seen once. Sequenced: PBMCs. These receptor sequences come from a girl aged 2 to 9 in good health and CMV-seropositive.

V and J are TRBV5-8 and TRBJ2-1; 8 bases align to TRBD2. J gave up 6 bases and V 4 bases, and 6 bases lay outside the gene matches. This CDR3 has 14 residues. From germline, CDR1 is SGHTS and CDR2 YDEGEE. The CDR3 DNA reads as TGTGCCAGCAGCCCCCGTAGCGGGATCAATGAGCAGTTCTTC. This codes for CASSPRSGINEQFF. Filled out from reference TRBV5-8 and TRBJ2-1, the complete variable domain reads EAGVTQSPTHLIKTRGQQATLRCSPISGHTSVYWYQQALGLGLQFLLWYDEGEERNRGNFPPRFSGRQFPNYSSELNVNALELEDSALYLCASSPRSGINEQFFGPGTRLTVL.

This chain joins TRBV9 and TRBJ2-7; TRBD1 matches at 7 bases. Per the germline V gene, CDR1 is SGDLS and CDR2 is YYNGEE. V gave up 4 bases and J gave up 2 bases; unmatched junction bases: 12. The CDR3 spans 16 residues. The CDR3 sequence is CASSPETGTDAYEQYF. In nucleotides, the CDR3 is TGTGCCAGCAGCCCAGAGACCGGGACAGACGCCTACGAGCAGTACTTC.

The rearrangement joins TRBV4-1 to TRBJ1-1; 7 nucleotides align to TRBD1. Germline CDR1 MGHRA, CDR2 YSYEKL. CDR3 size: 13 residues. V lost 4 bases to trimming and J lost 8 bases; unmatched junction nucleotides: 7. As DNA, the CDR3 is TGCGCCAGCAGCCCCCATCGGGACAGAGAAGCTTTCTTT. Protein sequence: CASSPHRDREAFF.

V usage is TRBV5-1 and J usage is TRBJ2-7; tentative D call: TRBD2 (6 bases). Germline lookup yields CDR1 SGHRS and CDR2 YFSETQ. Trimming left V 5 bases short and J 0 bases short, with 18 bases between. This CDR3 spans 16 amino acids. CDR3 sequence (DNA): TGCGCCAGCAGGCTAGCGAGCGGAATCAGCTCCTACGAGCAGTACTTC. Translated: CASRLASGISSYEQYF.

V gene TRBV6-6 combines with J gene TRBJ2-7, with a weak D call TRBD2 (6 bases). CDR1 and CDR2 from the germline V gene are MNHNY and SVGAGI (reference sequence). Trimming shortened V by 5 bases and J by 3 bases, and 11 bases separated the two germline ends. CDR3 length: 13 residues. DNA of the CDR3: TGTGCCAGCAGTACCCGGGACTTCTACGAGCAGTACTTC. This sequence encodes CASSTRDFYEQYF.

The chain couples TRBV5-4 to TRBJ2-3; the D gene is possibly TRBD1 (6 bases). V lost 3 bases, J lost 4 bases, and 18 bases lay in between. This CDR3 is built from 16 residues. In germline, CDR1 is SGHNT, CDR2 YYREEE (reference sequence). The CDR3 bases are TGTGCCAGCAGCTCACACAGGGCGGCGCGGGCAGATACGCAGTATTTT. Translated, it gives CASSSHRAARADTQYF.

This clone was detected only a few times. The chain recombines TRBV9 with TRBJ2-3, with D possibly TRBD2 on 7 matching bases. Germline CDR1 is SGDLS and CDR2 is YYNGEE. CDR3 length: 19 amino acids. Between the trimmed V and J ends, which lost 0 bases and 10 bases, there was a span of 30 bases. The CDR3 DNA is TGTGCCAGCAGCGTAGAGGGGGGGCGGAGACTGGGTATCCCTTTCGCGCAGTATTTT. Protein: CASSVEGGRRLGIPFAQYF.

The chain combines TRBV5-1 with TRBJ1-1; D gene unclear. There are 12 residues in the CDR3. Trimming removed 0 bases at V and 5 bases at J, with 5 bases between. Germline CDR1 is SGHRS and CDR2 is YFSETQ. CDR3 bases: TGCGCCAGCAGCTTGGGGGCGACTGAAGCTTTCTTT. Translating gives CASSLGATEAFF.

The rearrangement links TRBV5-6 to TRBJ1-1; D is perhaps TRBD1 (6 bases). Germline V gene sequence: CDR1 SGHDT, CDR2 YYEEEE. Trimming shortened V by 0 bases and J by 3 bases, and 12 bases separated the two germline ends. The CDR3 length is 15 residues. The CDR3 nucleotides are TGTGCCAGCAGCTTGGGAGGGGGTGGGGACACTGAAGCTTTCTTT. This gives the protein CASSLGGGGDTEAFF. The full variable domain, in which reference TRBV5-6 and TRBJ1-1 provide the parts outside the CDR3, is DAGVTQSPTHLIKTRGQQVTLRCSPKSGHDTVSWYQQALGQGPQFIFQYYEEEERQRGNFPDRFSGHQFPNYSSELNVNALLLGDSALYLCASSLGGGGDTEAFFGQGTRLTVV.

The gene calls are TRBV28 and TRBJ2-2; the match to TRBD2 covers 10 bases. Germline CDR1 and CDR2: MDHEN and SYDVKM. The CDR3 is made up of 14 amino acids. V dropped 5 bases and J dropped 6; count of bases not matched to a gene: 3. The CDR3 region has the DNA TGTGCCAGCAGTCAGACTAGCGGGTCCGGGGAGCTGTTTTTT. Translation gives CASSQTSGSGELFF.

Regarding this clone: Other DNA sequences of this sample code for an identical CDR3. The V call is TRBV5-1, the J call TRBJ2-1; no clear D. The ends were cut back, 2 bases at V and 1 base at J, with 4 bases in the middle. Germline V gene data show CDR1 as SGHRS and CDR2 as YFSETQ. CDR3 size: 13 residues. CDR3 protein: CASSFGSYNEQFF. DNA for the CDR3: TGCGCCAGCAGCTTCGGGTCCTACAATGAGCAGTTCTTC.

This rearrangement joins TRBV6-1 to TRBJ2-7; tentative D call: TRBD2 (5 bases). This CDR3 is 14 amino acids long. Looked up from germline, CDR1 is MNHNS and CDR2 is SASEGT. Trimming removed 3 bases at V and 4 bases at J, with 13 bases between. CDR3 DNA: TGTGCCAGCAGTGACACGAGGGTAGATTACGAGCAGTACTTC. Encoded protein: CASSDTRVDYEQYF.

This clone came up a few times. The chain couples TRBV6-1 to TRBJ1-1, with D perhaps TRBD1 (5 bases). The germline gives CDR1 MNHNS, CDR2 SASEGT. The V end was cut by 2 bases, the J end by 4 bases, with 8 bases between. The CDR3 is 13 residues long. For the CDR3, the DNA is TGTGCCAGCAGTGAATATAGGGGCACTGAAGCTTTCTTT. It codes for CASSEYRGTEAFF.

The gene calls are TRBV2 and TRBJ2-3; 11 bases are a match to TRBD2. Germline V gene data show CDR1 as SNHLY and CDR2 as FYNNEI. There are 15 residues in the CDR3. The V segment lost 3 bases and the J segment 8 bases; nucleotides outside the gene matches: 7. CDR3 region: CASSDTSGRHITQYF. CDR3 nucleotide sequence: TGTGCCAGCAGTGATACTAGCGGGAGACACATTACGCAGTATTTT.

The V and J genes are TRBV27 and TRBJ1-2; D is possibly TRBD1 (6 bases). Germline V gives CDR1 MNHEY, CDR2 SMNVEV (reference sequence). The CDR3 extends over 14 amino acids. Deletions cut 5 bases from V and 3 bases from J, with 13 bases between. The CDR3 reads CASSLTGKDYGYTF. The DNA of the CDR3 is TGTGCCAGCAGTCTAACAGGGAAGGACTATGGCTACACCTTC.

This rearrangement joins TRBV2 to TRBJ2-3, with D possibly matching TRBD2 (5 bases). The CDR3 covers 13 residues. V was cut by 7 bases and J by 1 base, with 9 bases left in between. The V gene's germline CDR1 is SNHLY and CDR2 FYNNEI. CDR3 region: CASNGGRTDTQYF. The CDR3 DNA reads TGTGCCAGCAACGGCGGGCGCACAGATACGCAGTATTTT.

The chain joins TRBV4-1 to TRBJ2-5; 9 bases agree with TRBD1. J lost 0 bases, V lost 1 base, and 6 bases had no gene match. Germline CDR1 MGHRA, CDR2 YSYEKL. This CDR3 spans 17 amino acids. CDR3 bases: TGCGCCAGCAGCCAAGGGGGGACAGGGACGTACCAAGAGACCCAGTACTTC. This codes for CASSQGGTGTYQETQYF.

This clone was observed a few times. CDR3: CASSNLAGGNEQFF. Written as DNA, the CDR3 is TGTGCCAGCAGTAACCTAGCGGGAGGGAATGAGCAGTTCTTC. The chain links TRBV6-4 to TRBJ2-1, with TRBD2 identical over 12 bases. The V gene end was trimmed by 5 bases and the J gene end by 7 bases; junction bases not matched to a gene: 3. Germline values: CDR1 MRHNA, CDR2 SNTAGT. The CDR3 is 14 residues long.

V gene TRBV7-9 combines with J gene TRBJ1-4, with 9 bases identical to TRBD1. The length of the CDR3 is 17 residues. Germline V CDR1 and CDR2: SEHNR, FQNEAQ (reference sequence). V trimming: 5 bases; J trimming: 7 bases; junction bases outside the gene matches: 14. CDR3 sequence (DNA): TGTGCCAGCAGCCTAATACCCGGGACAGGGATAGGTGAAAAACTGTTTTTT. It encodes CASSLIPGTGIGEKLFF.

The rearrangement uses TRBV12-5 and TRBJ2-1, with 14 bases fitting TRBD2. The V gene end was trimmed by 5 bases and the J gene end by 5 bases; junction bases not matched to a gene: 11. CDR1 is LGHNT and CDR2 is FRNRAP in the germline V gene. CDR3 length: 18 amino acids. The CDR3 sequence: CASGLRLAGGPTDNEQFF. CDR3 in DNA: TGTGCTAGTGGTCTAAGACTAGCGGGAGGGCCCACGGACAATGAGCAGTTCTTC.

This clone was observed a single time. This chain joins TRBV18 and TRBJ2-7, with 11 bases that match TRBD1. The CDR3 has 14 amino acids. The ends lost 3 bases at V and 6 bases at J; junction bases unmatched: 4. CDR1 KGHSH and CDR2 LQKENI come from the germline V gene. The CDR3 sequence: CASSPSGTGGEQYF. The CDR3 region has the DNA TGTGCCAGCTCACCCTCCGGGACAGGGGGCGAGCAGTACTTC.

This rearrangement joins TRBV27 to TRBJ1-5; D not certain. Germline V gene sequence: CDR1 MNHEY, CDR2 SMNVEV (reference sequence). Trimming removed 0 bases at V and 6 bases at J, with 12 bases between. CDR3 size: 15 residues. Written as DNA, the CDR3 is TGTGCCAGCAGTTTATCGTACCCGAGGGTTCAGCCCCAGCATTTT. This codes for CASSLSYPRVQPQHF.

This clone was recorded only once. The gene calls are TRBV19 and TRBJ2-1; 7 bases line up with TRBD1. The CDR3 is 17 amino acids. Looked up from germline, CDR1 is LNHDA and CDR2 is SQIVND (reference sequence). V trimming: 4 bases; J trimming: 3 bases; junction bases outside the gene matches: 12. The CDR3 reads CASSSPPGQTYYNEQFF. CDR3 DNA sequence: TGTGCCAGTAGTAGCCCACCGGGACAGACGTACTACAATGAGCAGTTCTTC.

The rearrangement links TRBV5-4 to TRBJ2-5, with 9 bases matching TRBD2. V shed 7 bases and J 2 bases; nucleotides not matched to a gene: 6. Germline CDR1 SGHNT, CDR2 YYREEE (reference sequence). CDR3 length: 14 residues. This CDR3 is CASARGGEQETQYF. As DNA, the CDR3 is TGTGCCAGCGCCCGCGGGGGGGAGCAAGAGACCCAGTACTTC.

The J gene is TRBJ2-7, the V gene TRBV27; D perhaps matches TRBD2 (6 bases). CDR1 and CDR2 (germline): MNHEY, SMNVEV (reference sequence). The CDR3 totals 13 residues. V lost 4 bases and J 5 bases, leaving 12 bases between the germline ends. Written as DNA, the CDR3 is TGTGCCAGCAGTTACGGAGGGCCCAACGAGCAGTACTTC. Its translation: CASSYGGPNEQYF.